The following is a T cell receptor beta chain sequence with its context. Its antigen is not identified. Trimming took off 7 bases at V and 4 bases at J, with 13 bases between the two ends. There are 13 residues in the CDR3. CDR1 and CDR2 (germline): LNHDA, SQIVND (reference sequence). In the PCR, 60 Vbeta and 13 Jbeta primers were used. Sequencing was performed with immunoSEQ multiplex PCR; in TCRdb, only in-frame clones are kept and a portion is missing. Of about 190,000 clones in the sample, approximately 79% were seen once. This sample is part of a study of cytomegalovirus exposure and HLA in healthy donors. Whole-study findings and limits: Three chains linked to CMV were shown in vitro to be specific for CMV antigens. A later analysis revealed that TCR association rates differed between HLA loci, peaking at DRB1 and bottoming out at HLA-C.

All the people who gave samples were healthy bone marrow donors. The sample taken for sequencing was PBMCs. The chain carries TRBV19 and TRBJ2-5; D not certain. This clonotype originated in a young woman in good health and CMV-seronegative. This CDR3 reads CASNDPGVETQYF. The CDR3 DNA reads as TGTGCCAGTAACGACCCCGGAGTAGAGACCCAGTACTTC.